Listed below are T cell receptor beta chains from one sample, sequenced in a study of blood T cell repertoires in COVID-19. Method: immunoSEQ multiplex PCR; TCRdb's copy keeps in-frame clones and lacks some. The repertoire holds tens of thousands of clones, about 83% seen once, with approximately 6.3% in the top ten. Sample: peripheral blood. The receptors derive from a man in his 70s with COVID-19, enrolled during active disease. The CDR3 runs from the conserved cysteine through the conserved F or W. D genes are given only for firm matches. The size entry is marked missing in some rows and otherwise reads once, few, many or a size class.

D	V	J	size	DNA	CDR3
.	TRBV12-5	TRBJ1-4	.	TGTGCTAGTGGTCCGTCGGGGGGCGCGGGAAAACTGTTTTTT	CASGPSGGAGKLFF
.	TRBV18	TRBJ2-7	.	TGTGCCAGCTCACCTCAGGTGGGGCACCACGAGCAGTACTTC	CASSPQVGHHEQYF
.	TRBV7-9	TRBJ1-3	once	TGTGCCAGCAGCTTAACGGGAGCGGGCTCTGGAAACACCATATATTTT	CASSLTGAGSGNTIYF
TRBD1	TRBV5-1	TRBJ2-1	.	TGCGCCAGCAGCCGGGACAGGGAGGACAATGAGCAGTTCTTC	CASSRDREDNEQFF
TRBD2	TRBV7-8	TRBJ2-3	.	TGTGCCAGCAGCCCCGGGACTAGCGGGGGAACAGCAGATACGCAGTATTTT	CASSPGTSGGTADTQYF
.	TRBV3-1/TRBV3-2	TRBJ1-1	few	TGTGCCAGCAGCCACAGGGCCCTGGGGACTGAAGCTTTCTTT	CASSHRALGTEAFF
.	TRBV16	TRBJ1-3	once	TGTGCCAGCAGCCGCATACACCCAAGCTCTGGAAACACCATATATTTT	CASSRIHPSSGNTIYF
.	TRBV6-5	TRBJ2-6	.	TGTGCCAGCAGTTATGGACAGTCTGGGGCCAACGTCCTGACTTTC	CASSYGQSGANVLTF
.	TRBV7-2	TRBJ2-5	few	TGTGCCAGCAGCTTAGAGTGGGGACTGGGTAAAGAGACCCAGTACTTC	CASSLEWGLGKETQYF
TRBD1	TRBV10-2	TRBJ2-7	.	TGCGCCAGCTGCCGAGGGACAGGGTCCTACGAGCAGTACTTC	CASCRGTGSYEQYF
.	TRBV18	TRBJ1-1	few	TGTGCCAGCTCATCCGGGTCCCTCGCTGAAGCTTTCTTT	CASSSGSLAEAFF
TRBD1	TRBV15	TRBJ1-2	once	TGTGCCACCAGCAGTTCAGGACAGGGAGACTATGGCTACACCTTC	CATSSSGQGDYGYTF
.	TRBV3-1/TRBV3-2	TRBJ2-5	.	TGTGCCAGCACCCTCCTAAGGGGTTCATTAATAGAGACCCAGTACTTC	CASTLLRGSLIETQYF
TRBD1	TRBV18	TRBJ1-4	.	TGTGCCAGCTCACCACCTCAGACAGGGGGCGTAACTAATGAAAAACTGTTTTTT	CASSPPQTGGVTNEKLFF
.	TRBV6-2/TRBV6-3	TRBJ1-1	.	TGTGCCAGCAGTTCGTATACGGGAAACACTGAAGCTTTCTTT	CASSSYTGNTEAFF
.	TRBV3-1/TRBV3-2	TRBJ2-5	.	TGTGCCAGCAGCCAAGATTCCGGGGGGCAGGGCGGAGAGACCCAGTACTTC	CASSQDSGGQGGETQYF
.	TRBV7-9	TRBJ2-1	.	TGTGCCAGCAGCTTATCAGCCGGTGGCAGGACTTCCTACAATGAGCAGTTCTTC	CASSLSAGGRTSYNEQFF